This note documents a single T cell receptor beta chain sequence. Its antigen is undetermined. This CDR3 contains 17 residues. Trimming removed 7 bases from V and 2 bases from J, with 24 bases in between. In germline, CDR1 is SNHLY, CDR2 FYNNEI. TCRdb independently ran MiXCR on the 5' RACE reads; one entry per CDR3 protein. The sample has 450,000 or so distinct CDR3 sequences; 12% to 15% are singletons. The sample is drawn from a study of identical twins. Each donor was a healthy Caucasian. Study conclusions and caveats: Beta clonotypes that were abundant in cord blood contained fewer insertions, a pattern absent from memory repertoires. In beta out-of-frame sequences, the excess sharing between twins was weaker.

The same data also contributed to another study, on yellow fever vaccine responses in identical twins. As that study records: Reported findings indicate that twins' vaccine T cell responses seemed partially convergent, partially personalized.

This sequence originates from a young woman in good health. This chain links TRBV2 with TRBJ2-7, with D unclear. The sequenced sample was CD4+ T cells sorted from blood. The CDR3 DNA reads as TGTGCCAGCACGATCCTGGCTGGGCAGCCAAGGGCCTACGAGCAGTACTTC. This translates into CASTILAGQPRAYEQYF. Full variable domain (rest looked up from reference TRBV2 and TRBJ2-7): EPEVTQTPSHQVTQMGQEVILRCVPISNHLYFYWYRQILGQKVEFLVSFYNNEISEKSEIFDDQFSVERPDGSNFTLKIRSTKLEDSAMYFCASTILAGQPRAYEQYFGPGTRLTVT.